This T cell receptor (beta chain) was observed in a study of blood T cell repertoires in COVID-19. Here immunoSEQ multiplex PCR was the method, and the copy in TCRdb shows in-frame clones only, minus some. Counted here are around 73,000 clones, about 74% occurring once; the ten biggest clones make up approximately 2.1%. This CDR3 has 14 residues. CDR1 SGHTA and CDR2 FQGTGA come from the germline V gene. Trimming removed 5 bases from V and 8 bases from J, with 18 bases in between. The sequence was obtained from a man between 70 and 80 years old with COVID-19, enrolled during active disease. The sequencing input was peripheral blood. The rearrangement uses TRBV7-3 and TRBJ1-2; D is ambiguous. CDR3 DNA: TGTGCCAGCAGCCCCGGTCACGGTACTACGGGCTACACCTTC. Its translation: CASSPGHGTTGYTF.